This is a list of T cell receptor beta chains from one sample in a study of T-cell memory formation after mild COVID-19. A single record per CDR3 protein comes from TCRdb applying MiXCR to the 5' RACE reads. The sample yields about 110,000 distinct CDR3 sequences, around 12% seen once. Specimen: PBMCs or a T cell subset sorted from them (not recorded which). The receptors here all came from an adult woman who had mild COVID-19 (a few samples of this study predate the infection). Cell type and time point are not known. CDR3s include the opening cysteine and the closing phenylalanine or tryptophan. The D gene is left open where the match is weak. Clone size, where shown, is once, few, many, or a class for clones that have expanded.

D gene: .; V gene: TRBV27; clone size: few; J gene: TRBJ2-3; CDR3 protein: CASSVAAAQPTDTQYF; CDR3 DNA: TGTGCCAGCAGTGTTGCAGCGGCGCAACCCACAGATACGCAGTATTTT
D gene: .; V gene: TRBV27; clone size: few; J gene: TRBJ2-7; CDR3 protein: CASSPRDHSYEQYF; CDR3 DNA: TGTGCCAGCAGTCCCCGGGACCACTCCTACGAGCAGTACTTC
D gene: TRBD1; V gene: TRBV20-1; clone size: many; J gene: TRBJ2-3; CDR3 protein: CSARGTGTGTDTQYF; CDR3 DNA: TGCAGTGCTAGAGGGACAGGGACAGGGACAGATACGCAGTATTTT
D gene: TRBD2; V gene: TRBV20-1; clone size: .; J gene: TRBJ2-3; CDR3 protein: CSARDSGGADTQYF; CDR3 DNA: TGCAGTGCTAGAGACAGCGGGGGGGCCGATACGCAGTATTTT
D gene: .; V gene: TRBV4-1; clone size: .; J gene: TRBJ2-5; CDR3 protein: CASSQDPAIVIETQYF; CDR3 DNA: TGCGCCAGCAGCCAAGACCCAGCGATTGTTATTGAGACCCAGTACTTC
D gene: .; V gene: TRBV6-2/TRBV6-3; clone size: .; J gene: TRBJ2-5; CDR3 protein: CASSPWGANQETQYF; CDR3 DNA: TGTGCCAGCAGCCCTTGGGGGGCCAACCAAGAGACCCAGTACTTC
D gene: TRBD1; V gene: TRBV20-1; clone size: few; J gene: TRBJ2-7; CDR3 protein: CSARDERTGRTYEQYF; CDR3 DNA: TGCAGTGCTAGAGATGAGCGGACAGGGCGAACCTACGAGCAGTACTTC
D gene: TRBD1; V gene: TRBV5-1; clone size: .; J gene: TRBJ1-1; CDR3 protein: CASSRTGGGTEAFF; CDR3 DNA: TGCGCCAGCAGCAGGACAGGGGGAGGCACTGAAGCTTTCTTT
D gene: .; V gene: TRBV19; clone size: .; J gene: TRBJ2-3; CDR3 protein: CASNPGSPSTDTQYF; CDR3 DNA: TGTGCCAGTAACCCGGGGAGCCCTAGCACAGATACGCAGTATTTT
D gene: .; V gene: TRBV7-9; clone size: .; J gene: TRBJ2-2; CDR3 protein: CASSFYSGELFF; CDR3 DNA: TGTGCCAGCAGCTTTTATTCAGGGGAGCTGTTTTTT
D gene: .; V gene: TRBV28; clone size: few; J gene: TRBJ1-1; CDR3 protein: CASIPIGVATNTEAFF; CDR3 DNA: TGTGCCAGCATCCCCATAGGGGTGGCGACGAACACTGAAGCTTTCTTT
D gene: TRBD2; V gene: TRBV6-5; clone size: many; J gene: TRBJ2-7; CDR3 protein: CASSHGRAYEQYF; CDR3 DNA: TGTGCCAGCAGTCATGGGAGGGCCTACGAGCAGTACTTC
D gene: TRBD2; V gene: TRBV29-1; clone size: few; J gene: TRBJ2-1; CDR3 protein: CSVLGLAGRDEQFF; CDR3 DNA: TGCAGCGTGTTGGGACTAGCGGGAAGGGATGAGCAGTTCTTC
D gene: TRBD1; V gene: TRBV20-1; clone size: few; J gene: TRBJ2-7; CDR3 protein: CSARVLGQGSYEQYF; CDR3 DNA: TGCAGTGCTAGAGTTTTGGGACAGGGCTCCTACGAGCAGTACTTC
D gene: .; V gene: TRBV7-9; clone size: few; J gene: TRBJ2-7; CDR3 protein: CASSTPTAAFSYEQYF; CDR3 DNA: TGTGCCAGCAGCACTCCGACAGCCGCCTTTTCCTACGAGCAGTACTTC
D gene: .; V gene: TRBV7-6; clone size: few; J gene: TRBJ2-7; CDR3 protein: CASSPQGGRYEQYF; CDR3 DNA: TGTGCCAGCAGCCCCCAGGGGGGTCGGTACGAGCAGTACTTC
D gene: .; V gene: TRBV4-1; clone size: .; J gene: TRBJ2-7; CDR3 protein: CASSQDGNPGPYEQYF; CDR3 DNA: TGCGCCAGCAGCCAAGATGGTAACCCGGGCCCATACGAGCAGTACTTC
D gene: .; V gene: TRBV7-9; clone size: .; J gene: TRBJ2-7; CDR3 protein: CASSLDWVPYEQYF; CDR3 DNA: TGTGCCAGCAGCTTAGATTGGGTCCCCTACGAGCAGTACTTC
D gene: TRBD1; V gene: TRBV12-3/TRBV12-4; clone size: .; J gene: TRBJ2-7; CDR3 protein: CASSLRQGIGEQYF; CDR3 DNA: TGTGCCAGCAGTTTGCGACAGGGGATCGGCGAGCAGTACTTC
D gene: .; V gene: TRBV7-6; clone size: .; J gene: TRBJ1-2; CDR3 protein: CASSPGSVGTYGYTF; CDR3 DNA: TGTGCCAGCAGCCCTGGGTCGGTGGGGACCTATGGCTACACCTTC
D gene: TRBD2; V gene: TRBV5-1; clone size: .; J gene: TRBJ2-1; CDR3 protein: CASSPRLAGSHVNEQFF; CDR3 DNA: TGCGCCAGCAGCCCCAGACTAGCGGGGTCACACGTTAATGAGCAGTTCTTC
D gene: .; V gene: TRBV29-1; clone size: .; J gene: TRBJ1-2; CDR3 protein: CSAAKENYGYTF; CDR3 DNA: TGCAGCGCTGCGAAGGAAAACTATGGCTACACCTTC
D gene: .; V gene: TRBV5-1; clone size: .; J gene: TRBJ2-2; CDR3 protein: CASKNSGTGELFF; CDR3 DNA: TGCGCCAGCAAGAATTCGGGCACCGGGGAGCTGTTTTTT
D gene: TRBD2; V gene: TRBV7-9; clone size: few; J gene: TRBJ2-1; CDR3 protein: CASSPSGSSHNEQFF; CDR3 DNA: TGTGCCAGCTCCCCTAGCGGGAGTTCCCACAATGAGCAGTTCTTC
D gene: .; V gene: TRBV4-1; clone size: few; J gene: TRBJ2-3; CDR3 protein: CASSPDRGGSDTQYF; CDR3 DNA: TGCGCCAGCAGCCCCGACAGGGGAGGGTCAGATACGCAGTATTTT
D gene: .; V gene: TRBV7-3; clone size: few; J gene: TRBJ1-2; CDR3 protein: CASSFRDRTNYGYTF; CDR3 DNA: TGTGCCAGCAGCTTCCGGGACCGGACTAACTATGGCTACACCTTC
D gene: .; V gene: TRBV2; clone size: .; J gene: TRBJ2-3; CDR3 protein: CDSIRPSATDTQYF; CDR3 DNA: TGTGACAGCATTCGGCCTTCGGCCACAGATACGCAGTATTTT
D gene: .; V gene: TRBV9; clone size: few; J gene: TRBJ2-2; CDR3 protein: CASSVVSGLDTGELFF; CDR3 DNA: TGTGCCAGCAGCGTAGTATCCGGGCTGGACACCGGGGAGCTGTTTTTT